There are many counts of the clone carrying this T cell receptor (beta chain). Its antigen remains unknown. This entry is derived from a study of molecular identifiers for immune sequencing clone quantification. Findings and limits, study-wide: Highly expanded clone sizes could be underestimated by identical TCR molecules that share a barcode.

The CDR3 consists of 14 residues. V was cut by 4 bases and J by 2 bases, with 11 bases left in between. Germline loops: CDR1 SGDLS, CDR2 YYNGEE. TCRdb reprocessed the PCR reads with MiXCR, giving one entry per CDR3 protein. Altogether about 320,000 distinct CDR3 sequences are present, roughly 24% being singletons, with the ten largest covering about 0.74%. Libraries of naive CD8 T cells were made from approximately 22,000 to 940,000 sorted cells. They used 10%, 30% or 50% RNA. Input material: naive CD8+ T cells from blood, with Jurkat cell RNA spiked in. Indicated subset: FACS-sorted CD8+CD4-CCR7+CD45RA+ naive T cells. This clonotype was obtained from a human donor in good health. Some libraries in this study had Jurkat cell RNA spiked in. This chain uses TRBV9 with TRBJ2-3; D is uncertain. Here the CDR3 DNA reads TGTGCCAGCAGCCCCAAGGGCTTCACAGATACGCAGTATTTT. Its translation: CASSPKGFTDTQYF.